The 3 T cell receptor beta chains reported below all come from one sample, sequenced in a study of T cell changes during pregnancy in multiple sclerosis (dated by TCRdb to about 2019). Receptors were amplified or captured by the immunoSEQ multiplex PCR assay. Drawn from immuneACCESS, this table holds only the in-frame rearrangements with V and J called that TCRdb kept. Clones are partly lost; checked studies trace under half to an unresolved V gene and leave the rest unexplained. This sample lists approximately 80,000 clones; about 93% were detected once. The ten largest clonotypes hold 0.8% to 1% of the sample. The starting material was peripheral blood, obtained in the second trimester of pregnancy. The receptors were gathered from a female donor in good health, enrolled as a control in a pregnancy study.

The chain couples TRBV30 to TRBJ2-7; the match to TRBD2 covers 7 bases. This CDR3 has 13 residues. Germline V gene lookup returns CDR1 GTSNPN and CDR2 SVGIG (reference sequence). The J segment lost 7 bases and the V segment lost 1 base, leaving 7 bases of the junction unmatched. CDR3 amino acids: CAWSGGRAREQYF. DNA for the CDR3: TGTGCCTGGAGTGGGGGGAGGGCCCGGGAGCAGTACTTC.

The chain uses TRBV11-2 and TRBJ2-7; the match to TRBD2 covers 9 bases. Germline values: CDR1 SGHAT, CDR2 FQNNGV. V shed 5 bases and J 2 bases; nucleotides not matched to a gene: 7. The CDR3 runs 15 residues. Here the CDR3 DNA reads TGTGCCAGCAGCGAAGCGGGAGGCCCTGCCTACGAGCAGTACTTC. This sequence encodes CASSEAGGPAYEQYF. Combining the CDR3 with reference TRBV11-2 and TRBJ2-7 gives the whole variable domain EAGVAQSPRYKIIEKRQSVAFWCNPISGHATLYWYQQILGQGPKLLIQFQNNGVVDDSQLPKDRFSAERLKGVDSTLKIQPAKLEDSAVYLCASSEAGGPAYEQYFGPGTRLTVT.

The chain recombines TRBV28 with TRBJ2-7; 9 bases line up with TRBD1. Germline loops: CDR1 MDHEN, CDR2 SYDVKM. With 6 bases clipped from V and 5 bases from J, the junction kept 11 bases outside the gene matches. The CDR3 runs 15 residues. The CDR3 DNA is TGTGCCAGCAGCTTCTCCGGGACAGGGTTCCACGAGCAGTACTTC. Its translation is CASSFSGTGFHEQYF.